This is a list of T cell receptor beta chains from one sample in a study of OX40 agonist ivuxolimab in advanced cancers. Sequenced by immunoSEQ multiplex PCR; TCRdb stores in-frame clones only, minus some. The sample holds around 64,000 clones, over 70% seen once. The sequencing used CD4+ or CD8+ T cells sorted from blood, collected in a trial of the OX40 agonist ivuxolimab. The receptors shown here come from an adult with an advanced solid tumor such as melanoma, head and neck, liver or kidney cancer. Each CDR3 is given with its conserved first and last residue. D genes are given only for firm matches. Rows may omit the clone size; those that give it use once, few, many or a size class.

j_call v_call clone_size d_call cdr3_aa cdr3_nt
TRBJ2-5 TRBV2 once . CASSKQGLETQYF TGTGCCAGCAGTAAACAGGGCTTAGAGACCCAGTACTTC
TRBJ2-1 TRBV19 once . CASSIGTYNEQFF TGTGCCAGTAGTATCGGCACCTACAATGAGCAGTTCTTC
TRBJ2-5 TRBV28 . . CASSFHGSRETQYF TGTGCCAGCAGTTTCCACGGATCAAGAGAGACCCAGTACTTC
TRBJ1-2 TRBV19 once TRBD1 CASSIGQGAGGYTF TGTGCCAGTAGTATCGGGCAGGGGGCAGGCGGCTACACCTTC
TRBJ2-7 TRBV5-4 . TRBD2 CASKTELADYEQYF TGTGCCAGCAAGACGGAACTAGCGGACTACGAGCAGTACTTC
TRBJ2-6 TRBV18 . TRBD2 CASSPGRTSGLSGANVLTF TGTGCCAGCTCACCAGGTCGGACTAGCGGACTGTCTGGGGCCAACGTCCTGACTTTC
TRBJ1-4 TRBV19 . . CASSDSRDEKLFF TGTGCCAGTTCGGACTCGAGGGATGAAAAACTGTTTTTT
TRBJ2-1 TRBV19 . TRBD2 CASSPRLAGYNRNEQFF TGTGCCAGTAGTCCGAGACTAGCGGGTTACAATAGGAATGAGCAGTTCTTC
TRBJ2-7 TRBV6-5 once TRBD1 CASSYSGQGREQYF TGTGCCAGCAGTTACAGCGGACAGGGTAGGGAGCAGTACTTC
TRBJ1-4 TRBV5-1 . . CASSFSGANEKLFF TGCGCCAGCAGCTTCTCTGGGGCTAATGAAAAACTGTTTTTT
TRBJ1-1 TRBV27 . . CASSRYLNTEAFF TGTGCCAGCAGCCGCTACCTGAATACTGAAGCTTTCTTT
TRBJ2-3 TRBV19 . TRBD2 CASSIGGVADTQYF TGTGCCAGTAGTATCGGGGGGGTGGCAGATACGCAGTATTTT
TRBJ1-1 TRBV6-1 . TRBD1 CAHRGLLSMNTEAFF TGTGCTCACAGGGGCCTACTCTCCATGAACACTGAAGCTTTCTTT
TRBJ1-1 TRBV20-1 . . CSARDRDEAFF TGCAGTGCTAGAGATAGAGACGAAGCTTTCTTT
TRBJ2-1 TRBV10-3 . . CAISGTWGVEQFF TGTGCCATCAGTGGGACCTGGGGGGTTGAGCAGTTCTTC
TRBJ2-5 TRBV9 . . CASSLGVRKQETQYF TGTGCCAGCAGCCTGGGGGTTAGGAAACAAGAGACCCAGTACTTC